Sequencing of this T cell receptor beta chain was carried out in a study of blood T cell repertoires in COVID-19. Across the study: Sites across the United States, Italy and Spain contributed samples from acute and convalescent COVID-19. Sources were T cells, B-cell-depleted T cells, or PBMCs; the material itself was cDNA or gDNA.

This clone was found once. As originally analysed: Reference gene primer amplification in the assay estimated nucleated cell counts. This table comes from immunoSEQ multiplex PCR, and its TCRdb copy is limited to in-frame clones, with some not included. V, J and clone size are those of that table, while D and trimming were read from the DNA. The sample has 60,000 to 75,000 clones, approximately 87% seen once. The receptor was derived from a man aged 45-65 years with active COVID-19. What was sequenced was peripheral blood.

CDR3 DNA sequence: TGTGCCAGCAGCCCGCCCAACCGGGACTCTAAAGAGACCCAGTACTTC. The encoded protein is CASSPPNRDSKETQYF. The rearrangement uses TRBV5-4 and TRBJ2-5; possibly TRBD2 for D (6 bases). V dropped 4 bases and J dropped 3 bases, with 19 bases sitting between them. CDR3 length: 16 residues. CDR1 is SGHNT and CDR2 is YYREEE in the germline V gene (reference sequence).